The rows below give T cell receptor beta chains drawn from one sample of a study of blood T cell repertoires in COVID-19. Assay used: immunoSEQ multiplex PCR; TCRdb lists only in-frame clones, some missing. The repertoire holds about 260,000 clones, with 85% to 90% as singletons. Sequenced input: peripheral blood. These receptors were obtained from a woman aged 55-70 years with COVID-19, enrolled during active disease. CDR3s include the opening cysteine and the closing phenylalanine or tryptophan. A D gene is named only where the DNA matches it firmly. For some rows the clone size is stated as once, few or many, or as a class when expanded; others skip it.

len: 16; j_gene: TRBJ2-7; abundance: few; d_gene: TRBD2; v_gene: TRBV15; CDR3nt: TGTGCCACCAGCAGAGAACTAGCGGGAGTGGCCTACGAGCAGTACTTC; CDR3aa: CATSRELAGVAYEQYF
len: 15; j_gene: TRBJ2-7; abundance: -; d_gene: TRBD2; v_gene: TRBV19; CDR3nt: TGTGCCAGTAGTGCCACCGGGACTAGCACCAACGAGCAGTACTTC; CDR3aa: CASSATGTSTNEQYF
len: 12; j_gene: TRBJ2-1; abundance: -; d_gene: -; v_gene: TRBV6-4; CDR3nt: TGTGCCACCCGAAGGGGGGGCAATGAGCAGTTCTTC; CDR3aa: CATRRGGNEQFF
len: 16; j_gene: TRBJ2-7; abundance: -; d_gene: -; v_gene: TRBV4-1; CDR3nt: TGCGCCAGCAGCCAAGATCCCCCGCCGAGCTCCTACGAGCAGTACTTC; CDR3aa: CASSQDPPPSSYEQYF
len: 16; j_gene: TRBJ1-5; abundance: -; d_gene: -; v_gene: TRBV6-1; CDR3nt: TGTGCCAGCAGTGAAGCGCCCCTGCAGGACAATCAGCCCCAGCATTTT; CDR3aa: CASSEAPLQDNQPQHF
len: 14; j_gene: TRBJ2-5; abundance: once; d_gene: TRBD1; v_gene: TRBV2; CDR3nt: TGTGCCAGCAGAGCGGACAGGGGGGAGCAGACCCAGTACTTC; CDR3aa: CASRADRGEQTQYF
len: 15; j_gene: TRBJ2-1; abundance: -; d_gene: -; v_gene: TRBV9; CDR3nt: TGTGCCAGCAGCGCGGGCAGCGGAACCTACAATGAGCAGTTCTTC; CDR3aa: CASSAGSGTYNEQFF
len: 19; j_gene: TRBJ2-2; abundance: -; d_gene: TRBD1; v_gene: TRBV27; CDR3nt: TGTGCCACCACAACTATTATGTGGGACAGGGCCGCGAACACCGGGGAGCTGTTTTTT; CDR3aa: CATTTIMWDRAANTGELFF
len: 15; j_gene: TRBJ2-1; abundance: -; d_gene: TRBD2; v_gene: TRBV29-1; CDR3nt: TGCAGCGGAGGTCGGCTAGCGGGGTTGTACAATGAGCAGTTCTTC; CDR3aa: CSGGRLAGLYNEQFF
len: 13; j_gene: TRBJ1-2; abundance: -; d_gene: -; v_gene: TRBV18; CDR3nt: TGTGCCAGCTCACCAACGGAGGGCTATGGCTACACCTTC; CDR3aa: CASSPTEGYGYTF
len: 18; j_gene: TRBJ2-2; abundance: few; d_gene: -; v_gene: TRBV19; CDR3nt: TGTGCCAGTAGCAAGGGCTCGGGACACCTTACGAACACCGGGGAGCTGTTTTTT; CDR3aa: CASSKGSGHLTNTGELFF
len: 15; j_gene: TRBJ1-5; abundance: -; d_gene: -; v_gene: TRBV2; CDR3nt: TGTGCCAGCAGCGCCCGGGATTCCTCCAATCAGCCCCAGCATTTT; CDR3aa: CASSARDSSNQPQHF
len: 14; j_gene: TRBJ1-2; abundance: -; d_gene: TRBD1; v_gene: TRBV5-4; CDR3nt: TGTGCCAGCAGCGGGGCGGGACAGCTCTATGGCTACACCTTC; CDR3aa: CASSGAGQLYGYTF
len: 13; j_gene: TRBJ1-2; abundance: -; d_gene: -; v_gene: TRBV28; CDR3nt: TGTGCCAGCAGTTTGAACAAACACTATGGCTACACCTTC; CDR3aa: CASSLNKHYGYTF
len: 16; j_gene: TRBJ1-1; abundance: -; d_gene: TRBD1; v_gene: TRBV7-9; CDR3nt: TGTGCCAGCAGCCAACAACAGGGGTGGGGGAACACTGAAGCTTTCTTT; CDR3aa: CASSQQQGWGNTEAFF
len: 12; j_gene: TRBJ1-2; abundance: -; d_gene: -; v_gene: TRBV12-3/TRBV12-4; CDR3nt: TGTGCCAGCAGCAAGACTAACGGGGGCTACACCTTC; CDR3aa: CASSKTNGGYTF
len: 12; j_gene: TRBJ1-1; abundance: -; d_gene: TRBD1; v_gene: TRBV25-1; CDR3nt: TGTGCCAGCAGTATGGGGACAGTGAAAGCTTTCTTT; CDR3aa: CASSMGTVKAFF
len: 14; j_gene: TRBJ2-5; abundance: -; d_gene: -; v_gene: TRBV3-1/TRBV3-2; CDR3nt: TGTGCCAGCAGCACGACCGCGGGGATCGAGACCCAGTACTTC; CDR3aa: CASSTTAGIETQYF
len: 18; j_gene: TRBJ1-6; abundance: -; d_gene: -; v_gene: TRBV7-3; CDR3nt: TGTGCCAGCAGCTTTGAGGAGAAATTAAGTTCCTATAATTCACCCCTCCACTTT; CDR3aa: CASSFEEKLSSYNSPLHF
len: 16; j_gene: TRBJ1-2; abundance: once; d_gene: TRBD1; v_gene: TRBV15; CDR3nt: TGTGCCACCAGCAGAGCCCGGACAGGAAAGCTTTATGGCTACACCTTC; CDR3aa: CATSRARTGKLYGYTF
len: 15; j_gene: TRBJ1-1; abundance: -; d_gene: TRBD1; v_gene: TRBV6-5; CDR3nt: TGTGCCAGCAGTTACTTAGGACAGGGGCGGACTGAAGCTTTCTTT; CDR3aa: CASSYLGQGRTEAFF
len: 13; j_gene: TRBJ1-5; abundance: -; d_gene: -; v_gene: TRBV12-3/TRBV12-4; CDR3nt: TGTGCCAGCAAACGCGGGGGCGAGCAGCCCCAGCATTTT; CDR3aa: CASKRGGEQPQHF
len: 13; j_gene: TRBJ2-1; abundance: -; d_gene: -; v_gene: TRBV15; CDR3nt: TGTGCCACCAGCAGAGAGAGGCAGAATGAGCAGTTCTTC; CDR3aa: CATSRERQNEQFF
len: 14; j_gene: TRBJ2-3; abundance: -; d_gene: -; v_gene: TRBV7-9; CDR3nt: TGTGCCAGCAGCTTAGGCGGGTACACAGATACGCAGTATTTT; CDR3aa: CASSLGGYTDTQYF
len: 15; j_gene: TRBJ2-7; abundance: -; d_gene: TRBD1; v_gene: TRBV6-6; CDR3nt: TGTGCCAGCAGTTCCGGACAGGGGGGCTTCTACGAGCAGTACTTC; CDR3aa: CASSSGQGGFYEQYF
len: 17; j_gene: TRBJ2-1; abundance: -; d_gene: -; v_gene: TRBV9; CDR3nt: TGTGCCAGCAGCGTAGTTCAGGGGGCGGGAGGGCAAAATGAGCAGTTCTTC; CDR3aa: CASSVVQGAGGQNEQFF
len: 17; j_gene: TRBJ2-1; abundance: -; d_gene: TRBD1; v_gene: TRBV23-1; CDR3nt: TGCGCCAGCAGTCAAATCCGGGACAGGGTCTCCTACAATGAGCAGTTCTTC; CDR3aa: CASSQIRDRVSYNEQFF
len: 19; j_gene: TRBJ2-2; abundance: -; d_gene: -; v_gene: TRBV6-2/TRBV6-3; CDR3nt: TGTGCCAGCAGTTACCGACGTAGGGATCGGGGAGCACGGACCGGGGAGCTGTTTTTT; CDR3aa: CASSYRRRDRGARTGELFF
len: 14; j_gene: TRBJ1-1; abundance: once; d_gene: TRBD1; v_gene: TRBV18; CDR3nt: TGTGCCAGCTCAACGGGACAGGGGAACACTGAAGCTTTCTTT; CDR3aa: CASSTGQGNTEAFF
len: 16; j_gene: TRBJ1-4; abundance: large; d_gene: TRBD1; v_gene: TRBV7-6; CDR3nt: TGTGCCAGCAGCCCGTCGCAGGAGGGGGCTCGAGAAAAACTGTTTTTT; CDR3aa: CASSPSQEGAREKLFF
len: 15; j_gene: TRBJ1-5; abundance: -; d_gene: TRBD1; v_gene: TRBV7-8; CDR3nt: TGTGCCAGCAGCTTTAGGACAGGCCCTTCCGGGCCCCAGCATTTT; CDR3aa: CASSFRTGPSGPQHF
len: 13; j_gene: TRBJ2-7; abundance: -; d_gene: -; v_gene: TRBV5-1; CDR3nt: TGCGCCAGCAGCCCCCGCAGGGCAGGGGAGCAGTACTTC; CDR3aa: CASSPRRAGEQYF
len: 17; j_gene: TRBJ2-5; abundance: -; d_gene: -; v_gene: TRBV15; CDR3nt: TGTGCCACCAGCAGAGAATCGGCAGGGCGGCGCTTTTCGGCCCAGTACTTC; CDR3aa: CATSRESAGRRFSAQYF
len: 13; j_gene: TRBJ1-2; abundance: once; d_gene: TRBD1; v_gene: TRBV10-3; CDR3nt: TGTGCCACCATAGGACAGGCAAGGGGAGGCTACACCTTC; CDR3aa: CATIGQARGGYTF
len: 13; j_gene: TRBJ1-1; abundance: -; d_gene: -; v_gene: TRBV29-1; CDR3nt: TGCAGCGTGGCTCAGGGGCGTGGGACTGAAGCTTTCTTT; CDR3aa: CSVAQGRGTEAFF
len: 13; j_gene: TRBJ1-2; abundance: -; d_gene: TRBD1; v_gene: TRBV24-1; CDR3nt: TGTGCCACCAGTGACACAGGGGAAGGGGGCTACACCTTC; CDR3aa: CATSDTGEGGYTF
len: 14; j_gene: TRBJ2-1; abundance: -; d_gene: -; v_gene: TRBV19; CDR3nt: TGTGCCAGTAGTAAATCGGGAATACCCCATGAGCAGTTCTTC; CDR3aa: CASSKSGIPHEQFF
len: 19; j_gene: TRBJ1-4; abundance: -; d_gene: TRBD1; v_gene: TRBV3-1/TRBV3-2; CDR3nt: TGTGCCAGCAGCCTCCAAGGAGGACAGGGAGGACCCGCCAATGAAAAACTGTTTTTT; CDR3aa: CASSLQGGQGGPANEKLFF
len: 14; j_gene: TRBJ2-1; abundance: few; d_gene: TRBD1; v_gene: TRBV11-2; CDR3nt: TGTGCCAGCGTGACAGGGGAGGCCTACAATGAGCAGTTCTTC; CDR3aa: CASVTGEAYNEQFF
len: 16; j_gene: TRBJ1-5; abundance: -; d_gene: TRBD1; v_gene: TRBV6-6; CDR3nt: TGTGCCAGCAGTTACTCGACCCAGGGGGCCGGCCAGCCCCAGCATTTT; CDR3aa: CASSYSTQGAGQPQHF
len: 14; j_gene: TRBJ1-2; abundance: -; d_gene: TRBD1; v_gene: TRBV5-5; CDR3nt: TGTGCCAGCAGATCCTTATTCCGGGACAGGGATGGCACCTTC; CDR3aa: CASRSLFRDRDGTF
len: 15; j_gene: TRBJ2-3; abundance: -; d_gene: TRBD2; v_gene: TRBV6-2/TRBV6-3; CDR3nt: TGTGCCAGCAGCCCTGGACTAGCGGGGACAGATACGCAGTATTTT; CDR3aa: CASSPGLAGTDTQYF
len: 19; j_gene: TRBJ2-3; abundance: -; d_gene: TRBD1; v_gene: TRBV5-1; CDR3nt: TGCGCCAGCAGCAACCTACCGGGACAGGGCCGATCTAGCACAGATACGCAGTATTTT; CDR3aa: CASSNLPGQGRSSTDTQYF
len: 15; j_gene: TRBJ1-4; abundance: -; d_gene: -; v_gene: TRBV5-6; CDR3nt: TGTGCCAGCAGCTTGGCGGGGGAAACTAATGAAAAACTGTTTTTT; CDR3aa: CASSLAGETNEKLFF